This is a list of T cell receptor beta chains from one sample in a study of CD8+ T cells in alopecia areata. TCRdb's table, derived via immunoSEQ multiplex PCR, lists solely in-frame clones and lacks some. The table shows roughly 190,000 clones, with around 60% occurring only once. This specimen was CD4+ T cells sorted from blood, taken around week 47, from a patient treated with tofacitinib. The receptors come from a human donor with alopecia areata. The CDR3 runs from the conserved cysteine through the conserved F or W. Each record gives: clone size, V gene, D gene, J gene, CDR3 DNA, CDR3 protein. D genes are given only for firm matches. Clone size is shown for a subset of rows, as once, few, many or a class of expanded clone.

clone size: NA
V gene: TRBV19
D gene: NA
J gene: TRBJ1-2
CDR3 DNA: TGTGCCAGTACGCGCCTTGCCAACTATGGCTACACCTTC
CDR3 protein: CASTRLANYGYTF

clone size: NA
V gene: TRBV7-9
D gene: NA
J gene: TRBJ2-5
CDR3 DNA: TGTGCCAGCAGCCGGACCCAGGAAGGGGAGACCCAGTACTTC
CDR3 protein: CASSRTQEGETQYF

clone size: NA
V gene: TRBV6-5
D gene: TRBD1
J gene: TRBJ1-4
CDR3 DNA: TGTGCCAGCAGCCTAAGGACAGGAAATGAAAAACTGTTTTTT
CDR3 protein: CASSLRTGNEKLFF

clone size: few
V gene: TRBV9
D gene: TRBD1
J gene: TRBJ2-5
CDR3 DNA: TGTGCCAGCAGCGTTATGACAGGGATGGAGACCCAGTACTTC
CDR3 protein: CASSVMTGMETQYF

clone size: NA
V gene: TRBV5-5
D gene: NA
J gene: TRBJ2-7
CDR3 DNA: TGTGCCAGCAGGGACAGCACAAGCTCCTACGAGCAGTACTTC
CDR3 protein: CASRDSTSSYEQYF

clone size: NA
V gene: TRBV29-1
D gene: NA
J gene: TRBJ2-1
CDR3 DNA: TGCAGCGTTGAAGAGGGATACAATGAGCAGTTCTTC
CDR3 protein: CSVEEGYNEQFF

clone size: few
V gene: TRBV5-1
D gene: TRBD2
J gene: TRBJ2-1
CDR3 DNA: TGCGCCAGCAGCTCTGGACTAGCGGGGGGCGGGTCCGCCGATGAGCAGTTCTTC
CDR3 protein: CASSSGLAGGGSADEQFF

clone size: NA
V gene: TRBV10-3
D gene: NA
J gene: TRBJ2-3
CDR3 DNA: TGTGCCATCAGTGGTAAGGGGACAGATACGCAGTATTTT
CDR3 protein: CAISGKGTDTQYF

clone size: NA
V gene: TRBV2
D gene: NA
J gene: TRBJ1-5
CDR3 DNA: TGTGCCAGCATGCCCCGGATTGGTCAGCCCCAGCATTTT
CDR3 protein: CASMPRIGQPQHF

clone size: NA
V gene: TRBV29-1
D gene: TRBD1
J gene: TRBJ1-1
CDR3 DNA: TGCAGCGTTGTTACAGGGGCTTCCCGCCATGAAGCTTTCTTT
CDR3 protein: CSVVTGASRHEAFF

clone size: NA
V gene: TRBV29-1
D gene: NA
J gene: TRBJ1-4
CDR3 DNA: TGCAGCGTTGCGCCCTCTGGGGGTGGTGAAAAACTGTTTTTT
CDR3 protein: CSVAPSGGGEKLFF

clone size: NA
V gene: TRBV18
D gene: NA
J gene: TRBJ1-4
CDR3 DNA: TGTGCCAGCTCACTTGATCGGGGCACTGAAAAACTGTTTTTT
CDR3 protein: CASSLDRGTEKLFF

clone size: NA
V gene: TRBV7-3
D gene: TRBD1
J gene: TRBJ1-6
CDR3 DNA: TGTGCCAGCAGCTTAACAACAGGGGTGGGCTCACCCCTCCACTTT
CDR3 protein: CASSLTTGVGSPLHF

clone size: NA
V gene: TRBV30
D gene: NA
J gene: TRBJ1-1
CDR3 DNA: TGTGCCTACAATTACAGGTCTAACACTGAAGCTTTCTTT
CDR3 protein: CAYNYRSNTEAFF

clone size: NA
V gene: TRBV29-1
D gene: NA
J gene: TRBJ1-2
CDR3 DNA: TGCAGCGTTTCGGAGATAAACTATGGCTACACCTTC
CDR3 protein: CSVSEINYGYTF

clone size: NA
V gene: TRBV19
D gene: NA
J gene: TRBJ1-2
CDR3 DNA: TGTGCCAGTAGTACGGACCGTGGCTACACCTTC
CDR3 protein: CASSTDRGYTF

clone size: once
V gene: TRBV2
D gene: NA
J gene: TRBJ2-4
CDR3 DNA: TGTGCCAGCAGCCCAAAACAGGGACCACAAAACATTCAGTACTTC
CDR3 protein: CASSPKQGPQNIQYF

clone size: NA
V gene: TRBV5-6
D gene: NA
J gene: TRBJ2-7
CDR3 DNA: TGTGCCAGCAGCTTGGCCAGTAGGGACGAGCAGTACTTC
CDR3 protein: CASSLASRDEQYF

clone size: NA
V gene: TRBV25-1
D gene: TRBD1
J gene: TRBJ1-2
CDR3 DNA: TGTGCCAGCAGTGAATCCCGACAGGGGGCTGGCTACACCTTC
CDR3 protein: CASSESRQGAGYTF

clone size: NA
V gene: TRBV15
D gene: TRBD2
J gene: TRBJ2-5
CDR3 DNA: TGTGCCACCAGCAGACTACTAGCGGAGACCCAGTACTTC
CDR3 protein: CATSRLLAETQYF

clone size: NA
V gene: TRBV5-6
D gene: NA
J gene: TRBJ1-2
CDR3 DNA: TGTGCCAGCAGCTTGGCGGATCCCAGGGGCAATGGCTACACCTTC
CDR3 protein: CASSLADPRGNGYTF

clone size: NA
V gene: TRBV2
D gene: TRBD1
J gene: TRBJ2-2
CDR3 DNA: TGTGCCAGCAGCGGGGACAGGAACACCGGGGAGCTGTTTTTT
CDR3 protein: CASSGDRNTGELFF

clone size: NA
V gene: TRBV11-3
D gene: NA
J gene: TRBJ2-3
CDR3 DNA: TGTGCCAGCAGCTCGGAAGGGGCAGATACGCAGTATTTT
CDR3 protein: CASSSEGADTQYF

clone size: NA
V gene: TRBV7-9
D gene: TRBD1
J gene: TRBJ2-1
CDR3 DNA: TGTGCCAGCAGACCGGGACAGACCTACAATGAGCAGTTCTTC
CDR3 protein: CASRPGQTYNEQFF

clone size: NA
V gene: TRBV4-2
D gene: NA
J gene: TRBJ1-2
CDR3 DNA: TGTGCCAGCAGCCAAGATCGATTCTATGGCTACACCTTC
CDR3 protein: CASSQDRFYGYTF

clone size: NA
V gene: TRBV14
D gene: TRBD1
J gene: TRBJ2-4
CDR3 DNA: TGTGCCAGCAGCCAAGATCCAGGGGGCGGCCAGTACTTC
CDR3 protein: CASSQDPGGGQYF

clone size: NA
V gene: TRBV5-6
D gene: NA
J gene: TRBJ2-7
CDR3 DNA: TGTGCCAGCAGCTTTGACAACTACGAGCAGTACTTC
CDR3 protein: CASSFDNYEQYF

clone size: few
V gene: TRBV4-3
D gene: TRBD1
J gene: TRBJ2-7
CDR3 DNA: TGCGCCAGCAGCCAAGATCTTTTGTACAGGGGAACCTACGAGCAGTACTTC
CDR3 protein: CASSQDLLYRGTYEQYF

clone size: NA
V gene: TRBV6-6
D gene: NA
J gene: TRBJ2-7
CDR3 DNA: TGTGCCAGCAGTTTTTCCTACGAGCAGTACTTC
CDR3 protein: CASSFSYEQYF

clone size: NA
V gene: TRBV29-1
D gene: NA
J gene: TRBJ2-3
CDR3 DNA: TGCAGCGTTGAAACTAGGCTCCCGCGGCCAGATACGCAGTATTTT
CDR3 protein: CSVETRLPRPDTQYF

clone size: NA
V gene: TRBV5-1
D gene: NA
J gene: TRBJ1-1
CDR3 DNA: TGCGCCAGCAGCTTAGAGATGAACACTGAAGCTTTCTTT
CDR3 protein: CASSLEMNTEAFF

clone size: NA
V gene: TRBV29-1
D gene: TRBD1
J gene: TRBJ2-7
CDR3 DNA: TGCAGCGTTGCCCCCCGGGACAGCCTCTCCTACGAGCAGTACTTC
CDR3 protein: CSVAPRDSLSYEQYF

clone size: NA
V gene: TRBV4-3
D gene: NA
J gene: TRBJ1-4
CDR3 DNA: TGCGCCAGCAGCCAGTTCCGGAATGAAAAACTGTTTTTT
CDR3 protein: CASSQFRNEKLFF

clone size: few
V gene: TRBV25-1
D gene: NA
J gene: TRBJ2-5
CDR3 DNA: TGTGCCAGCAGTCCTCGGGAGACCCAGTACTTC
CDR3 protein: CASSPRETQYF

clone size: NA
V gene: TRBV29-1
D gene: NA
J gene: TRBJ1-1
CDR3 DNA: TGCAGCGTTGTTGGGCACCGAAAAAGCAACATGAACACTGAAGCTTTCTTT
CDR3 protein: CSVVGHRKSNMNTEAFF

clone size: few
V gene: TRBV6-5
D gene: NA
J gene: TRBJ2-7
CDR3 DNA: TGTGCCAGCAGTTCAAGGGACACCACCTACGAGCAGTACTTC
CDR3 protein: CASSSRDTTYEQYF

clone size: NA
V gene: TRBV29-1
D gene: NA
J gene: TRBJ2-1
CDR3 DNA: TGCAGCGTTGAAGATTTTTCTCGGGACGAGCAGTTCTTC
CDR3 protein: CSVEDFSRDEQFF

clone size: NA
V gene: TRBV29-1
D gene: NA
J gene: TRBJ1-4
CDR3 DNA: TGCAGCGTTGATGGGGGAGAAAAACTGTTTTTT
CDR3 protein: CSVDGGEKLFF

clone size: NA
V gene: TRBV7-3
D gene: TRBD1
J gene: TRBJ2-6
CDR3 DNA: TGTGCCAGCAGCTCCTCGACAGGGACCGGGGCCAACGTCCTGACTTTC
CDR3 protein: CASSSSTGTGANVLTF

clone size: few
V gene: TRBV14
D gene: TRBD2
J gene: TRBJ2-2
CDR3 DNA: TGTGCCACCGCGACTAGCGGGGGACTGAACACCGGGGAGCTGTTTTTT
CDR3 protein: CATATSGGLNTGELFF

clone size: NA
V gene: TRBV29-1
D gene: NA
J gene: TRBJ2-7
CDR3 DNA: TGCAGCGCTGATACCGGGACTCCAGGGGAGCAGTACTTC
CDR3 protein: CSADTGTPGEQYF

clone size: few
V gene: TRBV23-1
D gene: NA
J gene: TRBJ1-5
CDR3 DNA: TGCGCCAGCAGTCAAGACCGGAGACCATATAGCAATCAGCCCCAGCATTTT
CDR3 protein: CASSQDRRPYSNQPQHF

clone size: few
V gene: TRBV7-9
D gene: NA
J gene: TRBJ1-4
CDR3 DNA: TGTGCCAGCAGCCCCCGACGGACAACTAATGAAAAACTGTTTTTT
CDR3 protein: CASSPRRTTNEKLFF

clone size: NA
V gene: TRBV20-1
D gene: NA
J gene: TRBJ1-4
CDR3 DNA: TGCAGTGTACATAATGAAAAACTGTTTTTT
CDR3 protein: CSVHNEKLFF

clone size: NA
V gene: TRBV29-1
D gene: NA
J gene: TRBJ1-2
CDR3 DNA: TGCAGCGTTGATCCGTTTGCTAAGGACCCCAGCTATGGCTACACCTTC
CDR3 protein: CSVDPFAKDPSYGYTF

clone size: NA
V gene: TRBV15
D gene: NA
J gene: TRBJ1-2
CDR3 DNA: TGTGCCACCAGCGTCCCCCTTGGGGGCTACACCTTC
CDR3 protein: CATSVPLGGYTF

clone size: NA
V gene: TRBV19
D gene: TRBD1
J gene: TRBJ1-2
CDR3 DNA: TGTGCCAGTAGCCAAACTCCGGGACAGTATGGCTACACCTTC
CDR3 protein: CASSQTPGQYGYTF

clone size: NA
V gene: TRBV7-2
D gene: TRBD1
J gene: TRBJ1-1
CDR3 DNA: TGTGCCAGCAGCCCAAGACAGGGAGTTGGGAACACTGAAGCTTTCTTT
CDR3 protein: CASSPRQGVGNTEAFF

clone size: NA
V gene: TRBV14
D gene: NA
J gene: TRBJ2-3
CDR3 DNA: TGTGCCAGCAGCCCAGGGGATACGCAGTATTTT
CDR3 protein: CASSPGDTQYF

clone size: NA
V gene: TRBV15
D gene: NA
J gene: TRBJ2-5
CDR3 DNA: TGTGCCACCAGCAAAGGACCTGCTAAGGCGGAGACCCAGTACTTC
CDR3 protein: CATSKGPAKAETQYF

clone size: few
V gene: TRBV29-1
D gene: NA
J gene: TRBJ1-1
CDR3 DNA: TGCAGCGTGGCAGGGACGTTGAACACTGAAGCTTTCTTT
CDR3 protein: CSVAGTLNTEAFF